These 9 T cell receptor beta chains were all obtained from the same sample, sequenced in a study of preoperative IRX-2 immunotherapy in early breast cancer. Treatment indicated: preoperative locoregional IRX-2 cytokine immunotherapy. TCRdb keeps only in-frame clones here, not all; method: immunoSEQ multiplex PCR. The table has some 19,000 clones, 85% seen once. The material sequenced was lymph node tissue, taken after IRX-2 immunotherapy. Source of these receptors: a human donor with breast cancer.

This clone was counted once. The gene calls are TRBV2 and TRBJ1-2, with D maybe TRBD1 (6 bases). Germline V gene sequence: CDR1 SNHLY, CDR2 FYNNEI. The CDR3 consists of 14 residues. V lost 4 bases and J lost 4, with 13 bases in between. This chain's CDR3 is CASSVIQGTYGYTF. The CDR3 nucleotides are TGTGCCAGCAGTGTCATACAGGGAACCTATGGCTACACCTTC.

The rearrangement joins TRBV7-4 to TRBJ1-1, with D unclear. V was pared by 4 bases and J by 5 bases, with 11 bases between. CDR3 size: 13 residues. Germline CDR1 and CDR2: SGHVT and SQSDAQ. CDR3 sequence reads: CASSWESGTEAFF. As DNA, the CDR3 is TGTGCCAGCAGCTGGGAATCGGGGACTGAAGCTTTCTTT.

The CDR3 reads CASSRTGIFDGYTF. The CDR3 nucleotides are TGTGCCAGCAGTAGGACAGGGATTTTCGATGGCTACACCTTC. The V gene is TRBV25-1, the J gene TRBJ1-2, with 8 bases identical to TRBD1. This CDR3 has 14 amino acids. Germline CDR1 reads MGHDK; CDR2 reads SYGVNS. V was clipped by 5 bases and J by 6 bases; unmatched bases: 8.

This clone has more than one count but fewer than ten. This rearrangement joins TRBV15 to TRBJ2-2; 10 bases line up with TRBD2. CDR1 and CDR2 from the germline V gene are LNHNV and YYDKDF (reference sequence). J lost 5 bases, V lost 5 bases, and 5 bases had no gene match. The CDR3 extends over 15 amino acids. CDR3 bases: TGTGCCACCAGCGCTAGCGGGAGAGGGACCGGGGAGCTGTTTTTT. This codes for CATSASGRGTGELFF.

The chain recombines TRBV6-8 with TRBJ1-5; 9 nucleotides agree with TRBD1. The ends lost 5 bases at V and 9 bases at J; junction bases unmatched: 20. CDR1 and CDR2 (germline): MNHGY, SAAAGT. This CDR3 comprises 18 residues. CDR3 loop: CASSKVGPGTGSVMPQHF. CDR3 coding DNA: TGTGCCAGCAGTAAAGTAGGCCCCGGGACAGGGAGTGTAATGCCCCAGCATTTT.

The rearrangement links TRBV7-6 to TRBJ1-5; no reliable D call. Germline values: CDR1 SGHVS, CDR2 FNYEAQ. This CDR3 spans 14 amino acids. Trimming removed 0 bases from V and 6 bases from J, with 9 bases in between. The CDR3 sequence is CASSLAGSGQPQHF. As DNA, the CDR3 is TGTGCCAGCAGCTTAGCTGGGAGTGGTCAGCCCCAGCATTTT.

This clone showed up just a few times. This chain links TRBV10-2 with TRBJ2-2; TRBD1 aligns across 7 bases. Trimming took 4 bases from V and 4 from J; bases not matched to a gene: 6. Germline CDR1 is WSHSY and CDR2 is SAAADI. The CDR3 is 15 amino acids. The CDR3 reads CASSAQGLGTGELFF. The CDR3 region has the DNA TGCGCCAGCAGTGCACAGGGGCTAGGCACCGGGGAGCTGTTTTTT.

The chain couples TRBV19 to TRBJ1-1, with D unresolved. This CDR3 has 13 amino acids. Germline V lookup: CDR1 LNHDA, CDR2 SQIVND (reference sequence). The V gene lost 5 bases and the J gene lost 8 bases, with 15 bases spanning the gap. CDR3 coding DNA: TGTGCCAGTAGTTTTCCCAAGCCTTTCGAAGCTTTCTTT. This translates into CASSFPKPFEAFF.

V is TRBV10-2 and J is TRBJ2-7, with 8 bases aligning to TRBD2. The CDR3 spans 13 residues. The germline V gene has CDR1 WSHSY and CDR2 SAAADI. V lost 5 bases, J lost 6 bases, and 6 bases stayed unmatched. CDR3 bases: TGCGCCAGCAGTCGGCGGGGGGTCTCCGAGCAGTACTTC. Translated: CASSRRGVSEQYF.